These T cell receptor beta chains were read from a single sample in a study of blood T cell repertoires in COVID-19. Sequenced by immunoSEQ multiplex PCR; TCRdb stores in-frame clones only, minus some. The data show under 150,000 clones, approximately 84% seen once. The sample comprised peripheral blood. Receptors originate from a middle-aged man with acute or convalescent COVID-19. The CDR3 runs from the conserved cysteine through the conserved F or W. A D gene is named only where the DNA matches it firmly. Some rows have no size entry. The others give once, few or many, or a class for an expanded clone.

J: TRBJ2-1; size: -; V: TRBV6-6; D: TRBD1; DNA: TGTGCCAGCAGTCCCCTATTCCGGGACAGCACCTACAATGAGCAGTTCTTC; CDR3: CASSPLFRDSTYNEQFF
J: TRBJ1-1; size: once; V: TRBV7-3; D: -; DNA: TGTGCCAGCAGCTTATTAGGGGGTTGGGCGGACACTGAAGCTTTCTTT; CDR3: CASSLLGGWADTEAFF
J: TRBJ2-1; size: -; V: TRBV5-4; D: TRBD2; DNA: TGTGCCAGCAGCTTGGGGGGGAGGGCGACCTCCTACAATGAGCAGTTCTTC; CDR3: CASSLGGRATSYNEQFF
J: TRBJ1-2; size: -; V: TRBV5-1; D: -; DNA: TGCGCCAGCACCCCGATGGGGACATCAAACTATGGCTACACCTTC; CDR3: CASTPMGTSNYGYTF
J: TRBJ2-3; size: -; V: TRBV7-8; D: -; DNA: TGTGCCAGCAGCTTAGGACCCATCAGGGATACGCAGTATTTT; CDR3: CASSLGPIRDTQYF
J: TRBJ2-3; size: -; V: TRBV28; D: TRBD2; DNA: TGTGCCAGCACCAGGACTAGCGGGGGCCCTCTTATTAATACGCAGTATTTT; CDR3: CASTRTSGGPLINTQYF
J: TRBJ1-4; size: -; V: TRBV6-6; D: -; DNA: TGTGCCAGCAGGGCACCGGACAGCGAAAATGAAAAACTGTTTTTT; CDR3: CASRAPDSENEKLFF
J: TRBJ1-1; size: -; V: TRBV30; D: -; DNA: TGTGCCGGAGGACCCCGAGCTTTCTTT; CDR3: CAGGPRAFF
J: TRBJ2-1; size: -; V: TRBV2; D: TRBD1; DNA: TGTGCCAGCAGAGCGACAGGGTATGAGCAGTTCTTC; CDR3: CASRATGYEQFF
J: TRBJ2-3; size: -; V: TRBV5-6; D: TRBD2; DNA: TGTGCCAGCAGCTTAAGAAGCGGGGGGGCAGATACGCAGTATTTT; CDR3: CASSLRSGGADTQYF
J: TRBJ2-1; size: -; V: TRBV18; D: TRBD2; DNA: TGTGCCAGCTCACCACAGCGGGGGGGCACCTACAATGAGCAGTTCTTC; CDR3: CASSPQRGGTYNEQFF
J: TRBJ1-2; size: once; V: TRBV24-1; D: TRBD1; DNA: TGTGCCACCAGTGGCGAACCGGGACAGGTTAACTATGGCTACACCTTC; CDR3: CATSGEPGQVNYGYTF
J: TRBJ1-5; size: once; V: TRBV5-1; D: -; DNA: TGCGCCAGCCCGGTGCGAGGCAATCAGCCCCAGCATTTT; CDR3: CASPVRGNQPQHF
J: TRBJ1-6; size: -; V: TRBV6-5; D: -; DNA: TGTGCCAGCAGTTACTCGACGTCACGGAGAAATTCACCCCTCCACTTT; CDR3: CASSYSTSRRNSPLHF
J: TRBJ2-3; size: few; V: TRBV7-2; D: TRBD2; DNA: TGTGCCAGCAGCTTCTCTAGCGGGGGGCCAGATACGCAGTATTTT; CDR3: CASSFSSGGPDTQYF
J: TRBJ2-3; size: -; V: TRBV4-2; D: TRBD2; DNA: TGTGCCAGCAGCCTCAATCGAGCGGGGGGAAGCACAGATACGCAGTATTTT; CDR3: CASSLNRAGGSTDTQYF
J: TRBJ1-2; size: -; V: TRBV7-2; D: -; DNA: TGTGCCAGCAGCTCGGGGGTAGGGGGCTACACCTTC; CDR3: CASSSGVGGYTF